Listed below are T cell receptor beta chains from one sample, sequenced in a study of T cell responses to AZD1222 COVID-19 vaccine. Assay used: immunoSEQ multiplex PCR; TCRdb lists only in-frame clones, some missing. The profile shows approximately 200,000 clones, approximately 95% of them singletons. Source: peripheral blood, taken 28 days after the second AZD1222 dose. The receptors here all came from an adult who received the AZD1222 COVID-19 vaccine. CDR3s include the opening cysteine and the closing phenylalanine or tryptophan. The D gene is left open where the match is weak. Clone sizes are given selectively: once, few, many, or a class where the clone is expanded.

size | D | J | V | DNA | CDR3
NA | TRBD1 | TRBJ2-7 | TRBV18 | TGTGCCAGCTCACCAGCGGAAGCCGGGACAGGGGCCTACGAGCAGTACTTC | CASSPAEAGTGAYEQYF
NA | NA | TRBJ2-3 | TRBV11-2 | TGTGCCAGCAGCTTATTGCGGGATACGCAGTATTTT | CASSLLRDTQYF
NA | NA | TRBJ1-1 | TRBV19 | TGTGCCAGTAGTATAGCCGGGCAGAACACTGAAGCTTTCTTT | CASSIAGQNTEAFF
NA | NA | TRBJ2-5 | TRBV29-1 | TGCAGCGTTGGCCGGTTATTTCAAGAGACCCAGTACTTC | CSVGRLFQETQYF
NA | TRBD2 | TRBJ2-3 | TRBV7-2 | TGTGCCAGCAGCTTCCGGGGGGGGCTAGGTGATACGCAGTATTTT | CASSFRGGLGDTQYF
NA | TRBD2 | TRBJ2-1 | TRBV14 | TGTGCCAGCAGCCACCTGACTAGCGGGGCCTACAATGAGCAGTTCTTC | CASSHLTSGAYNEQFF
NA | TRBD1 | TRBJ1-1 | TRBV27 | TGTGCCAGCAGTGCCCGGGACAGATACACTGAAGCTTTCTTT | CASSARDRYTEAFF
once | NA | TRBJ1-2 | TRBV5-4 | TGTGCCAGCAGCTTGTCAGACAGACTTAACTATGGCTACACCTTC | CASSLSDRLNYGYTF
NA | NA | TRBJ1-5 | TRBV7-9 | TGTGCCAGCAGCCCACCATCCGGGGCCCAGCATTTT | CASSPPSGAQHF
NA | NA | TRBJ2-5 | TRBV5-6 | TGTGCCAGCAGCTTGTCGGGAGCACAAGAGACCCAGTACTTC | CASSLSGAQETQYF
NA | NA | TRBJ2-7 | TRBV27 | TGTGCCAGCAGCCCAAGAAAAGCTCTCTCTCGGGAGCAGTACTTC | CASSPRKALSREQYF
NA | NA | TRBJ1-3 | TRBV30 | TGTGCCTGGAGTGCGGGGGGCAGTGGAAACACCATATATTTT | CAWSAGGSGNTIYF
NA | NA | TRBJ2-5 | TRBV20-1 | TGCAGTGCTAGTCTTGGGCTAGCGCAAGAGACCCAGTACTTC | CSASLGLAQETQYF
NA | TRBD2 | TRBJ2-5 | TRBV7-9 | TGTGCCAGCAGCTTAAGGGACTACGTGAAGTACTTC | CASSLRDYVKYF
NA | NA | TRBJ2-2 | TRBV4-1 | TGCGCCAGCAGCCAAGACAGGGTACCCGGGGAGCTGTTTTTT | CASSQDRVPGELFF